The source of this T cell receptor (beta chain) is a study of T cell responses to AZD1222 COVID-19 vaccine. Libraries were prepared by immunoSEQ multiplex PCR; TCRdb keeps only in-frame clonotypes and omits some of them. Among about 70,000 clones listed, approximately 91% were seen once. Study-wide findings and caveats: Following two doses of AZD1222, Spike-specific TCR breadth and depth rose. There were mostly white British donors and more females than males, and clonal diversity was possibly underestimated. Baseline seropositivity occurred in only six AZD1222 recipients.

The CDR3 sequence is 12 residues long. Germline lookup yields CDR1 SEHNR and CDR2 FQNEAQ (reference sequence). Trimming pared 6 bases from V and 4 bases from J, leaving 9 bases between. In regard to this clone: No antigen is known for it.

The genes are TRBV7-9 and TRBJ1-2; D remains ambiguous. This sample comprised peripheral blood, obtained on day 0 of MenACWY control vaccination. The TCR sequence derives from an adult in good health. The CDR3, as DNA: TGTGCCAGCAGTCTCGACGGCTATGGCTACACCTTC. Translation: CASSLDGYGYTF.